This T cell receptor beta chain was recovered during a study of control samples from healthy donors and cancer patients. This table comes from immunoSEQ multiplex PCR, and its TCRdb copy is limited to in-frame clones, with some not included. Here the sample spans about 110,000 clones, almost 85% being singletons. This clone was found once. The CDR3 spans 13 residues. Trimming took off 4 bases at V and 3 bases at J, with 10 bases between the two ends. From germline, CDR1 is MNHEY and CDR2 SVGAGI. The rearrangement joins TRBV6-5 to TRBJ2-7; the D is unclear. Sequencing was performed on blood. The sequence was obtained from a man younger than 35 in good health. CDR3 in DNA: TGTGCCAGCAGTTTTTTAGCCTACTACGAGCAGTACGTC. Its protein is CASSFLAYYEQYV.